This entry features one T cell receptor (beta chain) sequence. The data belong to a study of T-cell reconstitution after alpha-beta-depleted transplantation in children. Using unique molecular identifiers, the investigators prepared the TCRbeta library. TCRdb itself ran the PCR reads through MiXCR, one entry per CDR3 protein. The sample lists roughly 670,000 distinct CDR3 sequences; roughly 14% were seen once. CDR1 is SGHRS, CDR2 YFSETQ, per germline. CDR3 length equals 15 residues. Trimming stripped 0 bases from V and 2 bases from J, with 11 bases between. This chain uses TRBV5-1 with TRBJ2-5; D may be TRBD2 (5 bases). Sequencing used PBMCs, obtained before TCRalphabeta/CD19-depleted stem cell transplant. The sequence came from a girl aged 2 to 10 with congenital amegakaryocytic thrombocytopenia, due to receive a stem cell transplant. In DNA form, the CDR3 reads TGCGCCAGCAGCTTGGCCAGCGGAAATCAAGAGACCCAGTACTTC. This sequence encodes CASSLASGNQETQYF.